This entry features one T cell receptor beta chain sequence. The sample comes from a study of neoadjuvant anti-PD-1 for oral cavity cancer. TCRdb's table, derived via immunoSEQ multiplex PCR, lists solely in-frame clones and lacks some. This sample has 60,000 to 75,000 clones, with 83% found just once. These oral cavity squamous cell carcinomas were HPV-negative and locally advanced. Germline assignment: CDR1 SNHLY and CDR2 FYNNEI. The CDR3 has 14 residues. V was shortened by 3 bases and J by 5 bases, with 11 bases between the two germline ends. The chain recombines TRBV2 with TRBJ1-5; D possibly corresponds to TRBD1 (5 bases). Material: PBMCs, obtained before nivolumab (anti-PD-1) treatment. The source is a person between 35 and 79 years old with oral cavity squamous cell carcinoma. The CDR3 nucleotides are TGTGCCAGCAGTGATTGGGGGGGGGATCAGCCCCAGCATTTT. It translates to CASSDWGGDQPQHF.